These T cell receptor beta chains were read from a single sample in a study of identical twins. MiXCR, run by TCRdb on the 5' RACE reads, gives a single entry per CDR3 protein. This table holds 310,000 or so distinct CDR3 sequences, about 8.9% found once. This sample also belongs to another study, concerning yellow fever vaccine responses in identical twins.

What was sequenced was memory (CD45RO+) T cells sorted from blood. The receptors derive from a woman aged 18-29 years in good health. CDR3s include the opening cysteine and the closing phenylalanine or tryptophan. D genes are given only for firm matches. Clone size is shown for a subset of rows, as once, few, many or a class of expanded clone.

d_call	v_call	clone_size	j_call	cdr3_nt	cdr3_aa
TRBD1	TRBV6-1	many	TRBJ1-5	TGTGCCAGCAGTAAAACCTCGGGACAGGGGGCGAGTCAGCCCCAGCATTTT	CASSKTSGQGASQPQHF
TRBD1	TRBV28	.	TRBJ2-1	TGTGCCAGCAGTAAGCTCCCGGGACAGGGAATTTACAATGAGCAGTTCTTC	CASSKLPGQGIYNEQFF
TRBD1	TRBV24-1	few	TRBJ2-7	TGTGCCACCAGTGAACGGGACAGCCCCGACGAGCAGTACTTC	CATSERDSPDEQYF
.	TRBV4-1	once	TRBJ2-7	TGCGCCAGCAGCCAAGATTGGCTAGTTCTGAGCGAGCAGTACTTC	CASSQDWLVLSEQYF
.	TRBV19	many	TRBJ1-1	TGTGCCAGTAAAAAGCCGGGACAATCCACTGAAGCTTTCTTT	CASKKPGQSTEAFF
.	TRBV12-3/TRBV12-4	many	TRBJ2-7	TGTGCCAGCAGTTTATCGGGAAGCTCCTACGAGCAGTACTTC	CASSLSGSSYEQYF
.	TRBV4-1	many	TRBJ2-1	TGCGCCAGCAGCCAAGCGACGGGGGACAATGAGCAGTTCTTC	CASSQATGDNEQFF
.	TRBV20-1	.	TRBJ1-2	TGCGCAAGATCAGGGATGTATGGCTACACCTTC	CARSGMYGYTF
.	TRBV12-3/TRBV12-4	many	TRBJ2-3	TGTGCCCCGGACCAATCTAGCACAGATACGCAGTATTTT	CAPDQSSTDTQYF
.	TRBV12-3/TRBV12-4	few	TRBJ1-5	TGTGCCAGCAGTTCAGGGAAATTGGTTCAGCCCCAGCATTTT	CASSSGKLVQPQHF